The T cell receptor beta chain described here comes from a study of memory CD4+ T cells and cytomegalovirus serostatus. Study overall: Of the healthy Belgian adults, fewer than 10 were CMV seropositive and more than 20 seronegative.

Note on this clone: Its matching antigen is unknown.

Data came from immunoSEQ multiplex PCR; TCRdb stores just in-frame clones and leaves some out. The sample includes fewer than 40,000 clones, approximately 79% seen only once; the top ten take roughly 5.2%. Study-wide findings and caveats: A US-trained random forest predicted CMV serostatus with median AUC around 0.9. The CMV-associated TCR signature appears largely within the CD4+ memory repertoire. CD4+ memory repertoires contained about two fifths of the roughly 160 reported CMV TCRbeta sequences.

The sort gate was single viable CD3+CD4+CD8-CD45RO+ cells for memory CD4+ T cells. The sequenced material came from memory CD4+ T cells from blood. This TCR derives from an adult in good health and CMV-seropositive.

In DNA, the CDR3 is TGTGCCAGCAGCCCCCGGACAGGTCTAGATTCACCCCTCCACTTT. Its protein product is CASSPRTGLDSPLHF. The chain employs TRBV9 and TRBJ1-6; 7 bases are a match to TRBD1. V trimming: 4 bases; J trimming: 8 bases; junction bases outside the gene matches: 9. Germline CDR1 is SGDLS and CDR2 is YYNGEE. This CDR3 is built from 15 residues.